This TCR beta chain was sequenced during a study of chemoradiotherapy in HPV16-positive cancers. The CDR3 sequence is 15 residues long. Germline values: CDR1 LGHNA, CDR2 YNFKEQ. V shed 1 base and J shed 1 base, with 7 bases lying between them. TCRdb's copy holds only in-frame clones and misses some; the assay was immunoSEQ multiplex PCR. This table has some 8,100 clones, 70% to 85% appearing once. This clone was found a few times. The chain recombines TRBV4-2 with TRBJ2-2; the D gene is possibly TRBD1 (6 bases). The sequence derives from a human donor with HPV-associated anogenital cancer. This material was acquired from a patient who underwent chemoradiotherapy. The CDR3 region is CASSQVQGNTGELFF. The CDR3, as DNA: TGTGCCAGCAGCCAAGTACAGGGGAACACCGGGGAGCTGTTTTTT.